The rows below give T cell receptor beta chains drawn from one sample of a study of cytomegalovirus exposure and HLA in healthy donors. Sequencing used immunoSEQ multiplex PCR; TCRdb keeps in-frame clones, though not all of them. This sample's table has under 200,000 clones. Sample: PBMCs. The receptors shown here come from a man between 25 and 39 years old in good health and CMV-seronegative. Each CDR3 is given with its conserved first and last residue. A D gene is named only where the DNA matches it firmly.

d_gene: -
v_gene: TRBV4-3
j_gene: TRBJ1-5
CDR3nt: TGCGCCAGCTCAGAGACCCCCGGGAGGTTCCAGCCCCAGCATTTT
CDR3aa: CASSETPGRFQPQHF

d_gene: TRBD1
v_gene: TRBV10-3
j_gene: TRBJ1-1
CDR3nt: TGTGCCACCCGGGACAGGGGGCGCAGGGGCACTGAAGCTTTCTTT
CDR3aa: CATRDRGRRGTEAFF

d_gene: TRBD2
v_gene: TRBV5-1
j_gene: TRBJ2-2
CDR3nt: TGCGCCAGCAGCGTGGGACTAGCGGGAACTAAAATCACCGGGGAGCTGTTTTTT
CDR3aa: CASSVGLAGTKITGELFF

d_gene: -
v_gene: TRBV30
j_gene: TRBJ1-1
CDR3nt: TGTGCCTGGAGTCGACAGTATGAAGCTTTCTTT
CDR3aa: CAWSRQYEAFF

d_gene: -
v_gene: TRBV29-1
j_gene: TRBJ2-7
CDR3nt: TGCAGCGTTGCAATTGTCAGCTCCTACGAGCAGTACTTC
CDR3aa: CSVAIVSSYEQYF

d_gene: TRBD2
v_gene: TRBV2
j_gene: TRBJ2-7
CDR3nt: TGTGCCAGCAGGCTAGCGGGAGTCGAGCAGTACTTC
CDR3aa: CASRLAGVEQYF

d_gene: TRBD2
v_gene: TRBV5-6
j_gene: TRBJ2-3
CDR3nt: TGTGCCAGCAGCTTGGAGGCTAGCGGGAGTCTCTTAAGCACAGATACGCAGTATTTT
CDR3aa: CASSLEASGSLLSTDTQYF

d_gene: TRBD2
v_gene: TRBV4-1
j_gene: TRBJ2-7
CDR3nt: TGCGCCAGCAGCCGCGGGACTAGCGGGGCCTACGAGCAGTACTTC
CDR3aa: CASSRGTSGAYEQYF

d_gene: -
v_gene: TRBV5-1
j_gene: TRBJ1-5
CDR3nt: TGCGCCAGCAGTCCCGACTCCGTCGGTCAGCCCCAGCATTTT
CDR3aa: CASSPDSVGQPQHF

d_gene: -
v_gene: TRBV5-1
j_gene: TRBJ1-4
CDR3nt: TGCGCCAGCAGCTTGATGCAATCCTTGAGTGGTGAAAAACTGTTTTTT
CDR3aa: CASSLMQSLSGEKLFF

d_gene: TRBD1
v_gene: TRBV6-1
j_gene: TRBJ1-2
CDR3nt: TGTGCCAGCAGTGAATCGACAGGGTATGGCTACACCTTC
CDR3aa: CASSESTGYGYTF

d_gene: -
v_gene: TRBV5-1
j_gene: TRBJ1-2
CDR3nt: TGCGCCAGCAGCAGGGACACCGGTTATGAGGGCTACACCTTC
CDR3aa: CASSRDTGYEGYTF

d_gene: TRBD2
v_gene: TRBV27
j_gene: TRBJ2-3
CDR3nt: TGTGCCAGCAGAGACGTAGCGGGAGGGCCGACTTACGCAGATACGCAGTATTTT
CDR3aa: CASRDVAGGPTYADTQYF

d_gene: -
v_gene: TRBV7-2
j_gene: TRBJ1-4
CDR3nt: TGTGCCAGCAGCCCTCTGAATGAAAAACTGTTTTTT
CDR3aa: CASSPLNEKLFF

d_gene: -
v_gene: TRBV6-6
j_gene: TRBJ1-3
CDR3nt: TGTGCCAGCAGTCCTTCCGGGGGGGTTAGAGGAAACACCATATATTTT
CDR3aa: CASSPSGGVRGNTIYF

d_gene: TRBD2
v_gene: TRBV4-3
j_gene: TRBJ2-1
CDR3nt: TGCGCCAGCAGCACCCAACTAGCGGCCTCCTACAATGAGCAGTTCTTC
CDR3aa: CASSTQLAASYNEQFF

d_gene: TRBD2
v_gene: TRBV14
j_gene: TRBJ2-3
CDR3nt: TGTGCCAGCAGCCGAGAGCGGGGGACTAGCACAGATACGCAGTATTTT
CDR3aa: CASSRERGTSTDTQYF

d_gene: -
v_gene: TRBV7-8
j_gene: TRBJ2-3
CDR3nt: TGTGCCAGCAATAAGTGGTCAAGAACAGCTTATAGCACAGATACGCAGTATTTT
CDR3aa: CASNKWSRTAYSTDTQYF

d_gene: TRBD2
v_gene: TRBV18
j_gene: TRBJ2-7
CDR3nt: TGTGCCAGCTCACCCGCGGGGGTAGCGGGAGTAGGCGAGCAGTACTTC
CDR3aa: CASSPAGVAGVGEQYF

d_gene: -
v_gene: TRBV11-2
j_gene: TRBJ2-3
CDR3nt: TGTGCCAGCAGCTTAGAAACAGGGTTGGCAGATACGCAGTATTTT
CDR3aa: CASSLETGLADTQYF

d_gene: TRBD1
v_gene: TRBV19
j_gene: TRBJ1-5
CDR3nt: TGTGCCAGTATGCCCTCGGGGACAGGGCGACAGCCCCAGCATTTT
CDR3aa: CASMPSGTGRQPQHF

d_gene: TRBD2
v_gene: TRBV28
j_gene: TRBJ2-1
CDR3nt: TGTGCCAGCAGTTCCTTCGGACTAGCGGGGGGGAGCTCCTACAATGAGCAGTTCTTC
CDR3aa: CASSSFGLAGGSSYNEQFF

d_gene: TRBD1
v_gene: TRBV5-1
j_gene: TRBJ2-7
CDR3nt: TGCGCCAGCGCGCAGGGGGCCGGCTACGAGCAGTACTTC
CDR3aa: CASAQGAGYEQYF

d_gene: -
v_gene: TRBV11-3
j_gene: TRBJ2-7
CDR3nt: TGTGCCAGCAGCTTAGGAGGGCGGTACTACGAGCAGTACTTC
CDR3aa: CASSLGGRYYEQYF

d_gene: -
v_gene: TRBV13
j_gene: TRBJ2-5
CDR3nt: TGTGCCAGCAGCTTAGGCTCTTTGGGCAGCCAAGAGACCCAGTACTTC
CDR3aa: CASSLGSLGSQETQYF

d_gene: TRBD2
v_gene: TRBV27
j_gene: TRBJ2-1
CDR3nt: TGTGCCATTAGGGCTAGCGGCCACAATGAGCAGTTCTTC
CDR3aa: CAIRASGHNEQFF

d_gene: TRBD2
v_gene: TRBV5-1
j_gene: TRBJ2-1
CDR3nt: TGCGCCAGCGCCGAACGGCCTAGCGGCTCCCGTGGCGATGAGCAGTTCTTC
CDR3aa: CASAERPSGSRGDEQFF

d_gene: -
v_gene: TRBV6-5
j_gene: TRBJ2-5
CDR3nt: TGTGCCAGCAGTTACTCGACAGATCACGGGGAGACCCAGTACTTC
CDR3aa: CASSYSTDHGETQYF

d_gene: -
v_gene: TRBV27
j_gene: TRBJ1-5
CDR3nt: TGTGCCAGCAGTTTATCCCCGGGACTACACCATCAGCCCCAGCATTTT
CDR3aa: CASSLSPGLHHQPQHF

d_gene: TRBD1
v_gene: TRBV9
j_gene: TRBJ2-1
CDR3nt: TGTGCCAGCAGCGTAGGTGGACAGGGTGGCCTATATGAGCAGTTCTTC
CDR3aa: CASSVGGQGGLYEQFF

d_gene: TRBD2
v_gene: TRBV7-2
j_gene: TRBJ2-1
CDR3nt: TGTGCCAGCAGCTTTAACGGGCTAGCGGGGGGGGAGGAGCAGTTCTTC
CDR3aa: CASSFNGLAGGEEQFF

d_gene: TRBD1
v_gene: TRBV28
j_gene: TRBJ2-3
CDR3nt: TGTGCCAGCAGTTTGGGACAGATTACAGATACGCAGTATTTT
CDR3aa: CASSLGQITDTQYF

d_gene: TRBD2
v_gene: TRBV28
j_gene: TRBJ2-7
CDR3nt: TGTGCCAGCAGTTTTAGCGGGGGCCTTCCCGGGGAGCAGTACTTC
CDR3aa: CASSFSGGLPGEQYF

d_gene: -
v_gene: TRBV27
j_gene: TRBJ2-7
CDR3nt: TGTGCCAGCAGTCACCCGGACAGAAACTACGAGCAGTACTTC
CDR3aa: CASSHPDRNYEQYF

d_gene: TRBD1
v_gene: TRBV19
j_gene: TRBJ2-7
CDR3nt: TGTGCCAGTAGCAGGGGGAGAGGCGAGCAGTACTTC
CDR3aa: CASSRGRGEQYF

d_gene: TRBD1
v_gene: TRBV19
j_gene: TRBJ1-4
CDR3nt: TGTGCCAGTAGTATCACAGGGGGCGCAACTAATGAAAAACTGTTTTTT
CDR3aa: CASSITGGATNEKLFF

d_gene: TRBD2
v_gene: TRBV19
j_gene: TRBJ2-5
CDR3nt: TGTGCCAGTAGTGCTTTAGCGGGAGGACCCCAAGAGACCCAGTACTTC
CDR3aa: CASSALAGGPQETQYF

d_gene: TRBD2
v_gene: TRBV4-2
j_gene: TRBJ2-7
CDR3nt: TGTGCCAGCAGCCATTCTCTACCGGGACTAGCGGGAGGTGGTGAGCAGTACTTC
CDR3aa: CASSHSLPGLAGGGEQYF

d_gene: -
v_gene: TRBV7-9
j_gene: TRBJ1-1
CDR3nt: TGTGCCAGCAGCCAACGTCTACAGGTCCACACTGAAGCTTTCTTT
CDR3aa: CASSQRLQVHTEAFF

d_gene: -
v_gene: TRBV27
j_gene: TRBJ2-3
CDR3nt: TGTGCCAGCAGTTTATTGCAGGCCACAGATACGCAGTATTTT
CDR3aa: CASSLLQATDTQYF

d_gene: -
v_gene: TRBV9
j_gene: TRBJ2-1
CDR3nt: TGTGCCAGCAGCGTAGCTATTGCCTCCTACAATGAGCAGTTCTTC
CDR3aa: CASSVAIASYNEQFF

d_gene: TRBD1
v_gene: TRBV13
j_gene: TRBJ2-7
CDR3nt: TGTGCCAGCAGCTTAGGAAGGGACAGTCGGAGCTTCGAGCAGTACTTC
CDR3aa: CASSLGRDSRSFEQYF

d_gene: TRBD1
v_gene: TRBV9
j_gene: TRBJ1-1
CDR3nt: TGTGCCAGCAGCGGGGACAGGGGGAGCACTGAAGCTTTCTTT
CDR3aa: CASSGDRGSTEAFF

d_gene: -
v_gene: TRBV5-1
j_gene: TRBJ2-5
CDR3nt: TGCGCCAGCAGCACTTCCCAAGAGACCCAGTACTTC
CDR3aa: CASSTSQETQYF

d_gene: -
v_gene: TRBV6-5
j_gene: TRBJ2-3
CDR3nt: TGTGCCAGCATTCCGCGGGTCAGAGATACGCAGTATTTT
CDR3aa: CASIPRVRDTQYF

d_gene: TRBD1
v_gene: TRBV27
j_gene: TRBJ2-7
CDR3nt: TGTGCCAGCAGGCGGGACAGGGGTTACGAGCAGTACTTC
CDR3aa: CASRRDRGYEQYF

d_gene: -
v_gene: TRBV30
j_gene: TRBJ2-1
CDR3nt: TGTGCCTGGAGAATTAGGAGGAATGAGCAGTTCTTC
CDR3aa: CAWRIRRNEQFF

d_gene: -
v_gene: TRBV2
j_gene: TRBJ1-3
CDR3nt: TGTGCCAGCAGAACAGGGTACTCTGGAAACACCATATATTTT
CDR3aa: CASRTGYSGNTIYF

d_gene: TRBD1
v_gene: TRBV2
j_gene: TRBJ1-2
CDR3nt: TGTGCCAGCAGTGTACAGGGGGTGAACTATGGCTACACCTTC
CDR3aa: CASSVQGVNYGYTF

d_gene: TRBD1
v_gene: TRBV5-4
j_gene: TRBJ1-6
CDR3nt: TGTGCCAGCAGCCTCCAGGGGGCTGTGAATTCACCCCTCCACTTT
CDR3aa: CASSLQGAVNSPLHF

d_gene: TRBD2
v_gene: TRBV6-1
j_gene: TRBJ2-7
CDR3nt: TGTGCCAGCAGTGCATCTAGCGGGAGGGGGTACGAGCAGTACTTC
CDR3aa: CASSASSGRGYEQYF

d_gene: -
v_gene: TRBV7-8
j_gene: TRBJ1-2
CDR3nt: TGTGCCAGCACGGGGGGCATTAGGCGTAACTATGGCTACACCTTC
CDR3aa: CASTGGIRRNYGYTF

d_gene: -
v_gene: TRBV5-4
j_gene: TRBJ1-2
CDR3nt: TGTGCCAGCAGCTTGGCCGGGGGGGATGGCTACACCTTC
CDR3aa: CASSLAGGDGYTF

d_gene: TRBD1
v_gene: TRBV30
j_gene: TRBJ2-7
CDR3nt: TGTGCCTGGAGGCTTAGGGGGCTTTCCTACGAGCAGTACTTC
CDR3aa: CAWRLRGLSYEQYF

d_gene: TRBD1
v_gene: TRBV4-3
j_gene: TRBJ2-7
CDR3nt: TGCGCCAGCAGCCAAGGACAGGGGCTCTACGAGCAGTACTTC
CDR3aa: CASSQGQGLYEQYF

d_gene: -
v_gene: TRBV10-3
j_gene: TRBJ2-3
CDR3nt: TGTGCCATTAGACAGCCGCAATACACAGATACGCAGTATTTT
CDR3aa: CAIRQPQYTDTQYF

d_gene: -
v_gene: TRBV7-8
j_gene: TRBJ2-3
CDR3nt: TGTGCCAGCAGTTCAGACTGGTCTAGCACAGATACGCAGTATTTT
CDR3aa: CASSSDWSSTDTQYF